Below, 23 T cell receptor beta chains from the same sample are listed, as sequenced in a study of T cells after somatic rescue of genetic block. Sequenced by immunoSEQ multiplex PCR; TCRdb stores in-frame clones only, minus some. This repertoire shows approximately 100,000 clones, 70% to 90% found once; its top ten account for 1.6%. Material: peripheral blood mononuclear cells (PBMCs). The receptors shown here come from a woman aged 18-29 years.

This clone turned up a few times. The gene calls are TRBV20-1 and TRBJ1-1, with a weak D call TRBD1 (5 bases). CDR3 size: 11 residues. Trimming shortened V by 8 bases and J by 3 bases, and 10 bases separated the two germline ends. Germline-derived CDR1 and CDR2 are DFQATT and SNEGSKA (reference sequence). CDR3 sequence: CSWGSDTEAFF. CDR3 sequence (DNA): TGCAGTTGGGGCAGCGACACTGAAGCTTTCTTT.

V and J are TRBV7-6 and TRBJ1-2, with TRBD1 identical over 8 bases. The V gene's germline CDR1 is SGHVS and CDR2 FNYEAQ. The V and J ends lost 0 bases and 6 bases, in that order; junction bases with no gene match: 3. The CDR3 loop spans 14 amino acids. CDR3 DNA sequence: TGTGCCAGCAGCTTAGCCGGACAGGGCCATGGCTACACCTTC. Translated: CASSLAGQGHGYTF.

The CDR3, as DNA: TGTGCCAGCATCCCCACGGGCGTAGAACAGAGCTCCTACAATGAGCAGTTCTTC. It codes for CASIPTGVEQSSYNEQFF. The rearrangement uses TRBV7-9 and TRBJ2-1; D is unresolved. This CDR3 spans 18 amino acids. Germline values: CDR1 SEHNR, CDR2 FQNEAQ (reference sequence). V lost 7 bases and J 0 bases, leaving 22 bases between the germline ends.

The V and J genes are TRBV15 and TRBJ2-5, with TRBD2 matching over 7 bases. Near its end, the DNA agrees better with TRBJ2-7, so the J call may be wrong. The CDR3 covers 14 residues. CDR1 is LNHNV, CDR2 YYDKDF, per germline (reference sequence). CDR3 residues: CATSRDETSSEQYF. CDR3 DNA sequence: TGTGCCACCAGCAGAGATGAGACTAGCTCCGAGCAGTACTTC.

V and J are TRBV4-1 and TRBJ2-3; no definite D call. V was clipped by 0 bases and J by 0 bases, with 10 bases between them. Looked up from germline, CDR1 is MGHRA and CDR2 is YSYEKL. CDR3 length: 16 amino acids. The CDR3 loop reads CASSQEGGLSTDTQYF. The CDR3 region has the DNA TGCGCCAGCAGCCAAGAGGGTGGGCTCAGCACAGATACGCAGTATTTT.

The CDR3 DNA is TGTGCCAGCAGTTCCCTCTGGGGCCGCCAGCCCCAGCATTTT. Translating it yields CASSSLWGRQPQHF. The genes are TRBV27 and TRBJ1-5; a weak D match, TRBD1 (5 bases). Trimming removed 4 bases at V and 7 bases at J, with 14 bases between. CDR1 is MNHEY and CDR2 is SMNVEV in the germline V gene (reference sequence). CDR3 size: 14 residues.

This chain links TRBV11-2 with TRBJ2-1; 8 bases line up with TRBD2. Losses at the gene ends were 5 bases for V and 3 bases for J; bases not matched to a gene: 15. This CDR3 has 18 residues. Germline values: CDR1 SGHAT, CDR2 FQNNGV. The CDR3 region is CASSQNSIAGPLYNEQFF. CDR3 coding DNA: TGTGCCAGCAGCCAAAACTCGATAGCGGGGCCTCTCTACAATGAGCAGTTCTTC.

A single count supports this clone. This rearrangement joins TRBV12-5 to TRBJ2-7; no reliable D call. V was cut by 6 bases and J by 5 bases, with 8 bases left in between. The germline V gene has CDR1 LGHNT and CDR2 FRNRAP. The CDR3 spans 11 residues. The CDR3 sequence is CASGPRDEQYF. As DNA, the CDR3 is TGTGCTAGTGGCCCTCGCGACGAGCAGTACTTC.

V is TRBV16 and J is TRBJ2-7; D is ambiguous. V lost 1 base and J lost 1, with 2 bases in between. Germline V CDR1 and CDR2: KGHSY, FQNENV. The CDR3 totals 12 residues. The CDR3 sequence: CASSQLSYEQYF. The CDR3 DNA sequence: TGTGCCAGCAGCCAATTATCCTACGAGCAGTACTTC.

The chain uses TRBV29-1 and TRBJ2-5, with 11 bases aligning to TRBD1. The junction had 7 bases not matched to a gene; V was cut back by 6 bases and J by 1 base. The CDR3 contains 15 residues. The germline gives CDR1 SQVTM, CDR2 ANQGSEA. The CDR3 DNA reads as TGCAGCGTCGCCGGGACAGGGGGATTCCAAGAGACCCAGTACTTC. Protein product: CSVAGTGGFQETQYF.

The sample holds one count of this clone. The chain recombines TRBV6-5 with TRBJ2-1, with D possibly matching TRBD1 (5 bases). CDR3 size: 11 residues. The V gene lost 6 bases and the J gene lost 8 bases, with 8 bases spanning the gap. Per germline, CDR1 MNHEY and CDR2 SVGAGI. The CDR3 region is CASSQGDEQFF. DNA of the CDR3: TGTGCCAGCAGCCAGGGCGATGAGCAGTTCTTC.

CDR3 in DNA: TGTGCCAGCAGCTCACGGACAGGGGGCCCCTTTGGCTACACCTTC. Protein product: CASSSRTGGPFGYTF. This chain connects TRBV5-4 to TRBJ1-2; 11 bases map to TRBD1. Trimming removed 3 bases from V and 7 bases from J; junction bases left unmatched: 8. CDR3 length: 15 amino acids. Germline CDR1 and CDR2: SGHNT and YYREEE (reference sequence).

The gene calls are TRBV27 and TRBJ1-2, with D perhaps TRBD1 (6 bases). The CDR3 is 14 residues long. Per germline, CDR1 MNHEY and CDR2 SMNVEV (reference sequence). Between the trimmed V and J ends, which lost 2 bases and 6 bases, there was a span of 13 bases. CDR3 region: CASSLVGGAHGYTF. The CDR3 DNA reads as TGTGCCAGCAGTTTAGTGGGGGGGGCGCATGGCTACACCTTC.

This clone has more than one count but fewer than ten. The chain recombines TRBV18 with TRBJ1-3; no firm D call. CDR1 is KGHSH and CDR2 is LQKENI in the germline V gene. The V gene lost 5 bases and the J gene lost 2 bases, with 7 bases spanning the gap. CDR3 length equals 13 residues. CDR3 in amino acids: CASSKNTGNTIYF. For the CDR3, the DNA is TGTGCCAGCTCAAAGAACACTGGAAACACCATATATTTT.

The J gene is TRBJ1-5, the V gene TRBV28; TRBD1 aligns across 8 bases. This CDR3 has 12 residues. The junction had 0 bases not matched to a gene; V was cut back by 4 bases and J by 7 bases. CDR1 and CDR2 from the germline V gene are MDHEN and SYDVKM. CDR3 region: CASSSGGQPQHF. The CDR3 DNA is TGTGCCAGCAGTTCAGGGGGCCAGCCCCAGCATTTT.

The chain carries TRBV28 and TRBJ2-1, with D unresolved. This CDR3 is built from 13 residues. With 5 bases removed from V and 7 bases from J, the gap between germline ends came to 12 bases. Germline V gives CDR1 MDHEN, CDR2 SYDVKM. The CDR3 loop reads CASSRDIRNEQFF. As DNA, the CDR3 is TGTGCCAGCAGTCGTGACATTCGGAATGAGCAGTTCTTC.

The chain joins TRBV13 to TRBJ2-1; D perhaps matches TRBD1 (7 bases). The CDR3 spans 14 residues. Germline CDR1 PRHDT, CDR2 FYEKMQ (reference sequence). The germline V and J ends were trimmed by 8 bases and 6 bases, with 17 bases remaining between them. The CDR3 loop reads CASRESGGSNEQFF. The CDR3 bases are TGTGCCAGCCGGGAGTCAGGGGGAAGCAATGAGCAGTTCTTC.

The V call is TRBV7-2, the J call TRBJ2-3; weak D call: TRBD2 (7 bases). The V gene lost 1 base and the J gene lost 10 bases, with 18 bases spanning the gap. The CDR3 runs to 15 residues. Germline CDR1 reads SGHTA; CDR2 reads FQGNSA. CDR3 loop: CASSLGRTGRAPQYF. The CDR3, as DNA: TGTGCCAGCAGCTTAGGTCGAACAGGGAGGGCTCCGCAGTATTTT.

The chain links TRBV28 to TRBJ2-1, with 8 bases that match TRBD1. CDR3 length: 16 amino acids. Germline assignment: CDR1 MDHEN and CDR2 SYDVKM. Losses at the gene ends were 3 bases for V and 5 bases for J; bases not matched to a gene: 9. As DNA, the CDR3 is TGTGCCAGCAGTTTCCTCTCCAGGGGGCCTAACAATGAGCAGTTCTTC. Translation: CASSFLSRGPNNEQFF.

This chain links TRBV5-1 with TRBJ2-7, with D tentatively TRBD1 (6 bases). The V gene lost 4 bases and the J gene lost 6 bases, with 20 bases spanning the gap. Germline V gene data show CDR1 as SGHRS and CDR2 as YFSETQ. The length of the CDR3 is 15 residues. Written as DNA, the CDR3 is TGCGCCAGCAGCCCCCAGTGGGACACAAGGCTCGAGCAGTACTTC. It specifies CASSPQWDTRLEQYF.

The rearrangement uses TRBV27 and TRBJ1-5; TRBD1 agrees at 7 bases. The CDR3 totals 13 residues. CDR1 and CDR2 (germline): MNHEY, SMNVEV (reference sequence). With 7 bases clipped from V and 2 bases from J, the junction kept 2 bases outside the gene matches. The CDR3 spells CASITGGNQPQHF. CDR3 nucleotide sequence: TGTGCCAGCATAACAGGGGGCAATCAGCCCCAGCATTTT.

This chain links TRBV11-1 with TRBJ2-7; 9 bases are a match to TRBD2. The CDR3 loop spans 15 amino acids. With 7 bases clipped from V and 0 bases from J, the junction kept 7 bases outside the gene matches. CDR1 SGHAT and CDR2 FQDESV come from the germline V gene (reference sequence). The CDR3 loop reads CASTYSSGISYEQYF. CDR3 sequence (DNA): TGTGCCAGCACCTACTCTAGCGGGATCTCCTACGAGCAGTACTTC.

The chain recombines TRBV19 with TRBJ2-1, with TRBD2 matching 10 bases. Per germline, CDR1 LNHDA and CDR2 SQIVND (reference sequence). CDR3 size: 14 residues. J lost 5 bases, V lost 6 bases, and 4 bases had no gene match. In DNA, the CDR3 is TGTGCCAGTAGAAGCGGGACTAGCGACAATGAGCAGTTCTTC. Protein product: CASRSGTSDNEQFF. Based on the CDR3 plus reference TRBV19 and TRBJ2-1, the full variable domain is DGGITQSPKYLFRKEGQNVTLSCEQNLNHDAMYWYRQDPGQGLRLIYYSQIVNDFQKGDIAEGYSVSREKKESFPLTVTSAQKNPTAFYLCASRSGTSDNEQFFGPGTRLTVL.